This T cell receptor (beta chain) was profiled in a study of blood T cell repertoires in COVID-19 (dated by TCRdb to 2018 to 2021). The study in broad terms: Collaborator samples came from the United States, Italy and Spain and covered acute and convalescent phases of COVID-19. The material from the prospective study consisted of cDNA or gDNA derived from T cells, B-cell-depleted T cells, or PBMCs. Deeply sampled blood TCRbeta repertoires from subjects exposed to, actively infected with, or recovered from COVID-19 were included in the dataset. The repertoires were made available in a free public database intended to serve as a resource for research on the immune response to SARS-CoV-2. The samples were drawn from two sources: the first 160 participants of the ongoing ImmuneRACE study, and 1,000 to 1,500 subjects contributed by 6 global collaborators. A de-identified subject ID, COVID-19 status, age in years and sex were almost always included in the sample metadata. Where HLA class I and class II types were available, the types were taken from metadata supplied by the sample provider, not from assay-based typing.

At the junction V is shortened by 0 bases and J by 3 bases; bases outside the gene matches: 10. The CDR3 covers 17 residues, taking in both the cysteine and the phenylalanine. The only DNA kept is the CDR3, 51 bases in frame from the first base. The germline V gene specifies SGHRS as CDR1 and YFSETQ as CDR2. The immunoSEQ Assay, a bias-controlled multiplex PCR, was used to amplify TCRbeta CDR3 regions from genomic DNA. Regarding the original processing steps: Within the assay, amplification of reference gene primers was used to estimate how many nucleated cells each sample contained. To quantify the absolute abundance of each unique TCRbeta CDR3 rearrangement, sequence reads were collapsed and filtered. Productive Simpson clonality was computed per sample as the square root of Simpson's diversity index over productive rearrangements. TCRdb took over this immuneACCESS table, retaining in-frame rearrangements with V and J assigned. Such tables are incomplete; in checked studies, under half of the missing clones stem from an unresolved V gene, and the remainder is unexplained. The V and J calls and clone size are taken from that table; D and trimming were inferred from the DNA. Counted in this sample were 150,000 to 200,000 clones; more than 75% of them appeared once. The ten largest clones take up almost 6% of the sample.

One collaborating source in Seattle enrolled patients while the patients were actively infected and followed the patients over time throughout the course of disease. Collaborating institutions collected whole blood in K2EDTA tubes following their own protocols. For TCRbeta analysis, collaborators shipped samples as frozen whole blood, isolated PBMCs, or DNA extracted from either of those sample types. Overall results and qualifications from the work: How much clinical and demographic metadata was included differed by source and by participant, and the metadata was provided uncurated.

For this clone: Its cognate antigen has yet to be identified. The input lacks base qualities; no much larger clone sits a single base away.

The sequence is built from TRBV5-1 and TRBJ2-7; 9 bases in between match TRBD2. Sequencing was done on a sample of peripheral blood. The receptor was derived from a woman in her 40s with COVID-19, enrolled during active disease. The DNA is TGCGCCAGCAGCTTGGGGCCTCGCGGGAGGGGGGACTACGAGCAGTACTTC. The resulting protein is CASSLGPRGRGDYEQYF. The full variable domain, with segments outside the CDR3 supplied by the reference TRBV5-1 and TRBJ2-7 proteins, appears as KAGVTQTPRYLIKTRGQQVTLSCSPISGHRSVSWYQQTPGQGLQFLFEYFSETQRNKGNFPGRFSGRQFSNSRSEMNVSTLELGDSALYLCASSLGPRGRGDYEQYFGPGTRLTVT.